The sequence of this T cell receptor (beta chain) was determined in a study of beta chain features in type 1 diabetes (dated by TCRdb to the late 2010s). Regarding the research as a whole: Mean age, gender distribution, total cell number and subset yield were not different between patients and healthy donors. Whereas all 30 or so donors provided naive and central memory subsets, regulatory and stem cell-like memory subsets were isolated from just 8 patients and about 8 healthy donors. A total of roughly 99 million sorted cells were examined across all samples, and the number of cells per subset was strongly correlated with RNA yield. In the study, TCRB repertoires of sorted circulating CD4+ T cell subsets from recently diagnosed type 1 diabetes patients were compared with those of matched healthy donors.

Turning to this clone: Its antigen has not been determined. Base qualities were left out, and no much larger clone turns up one base away.

The entire isolated RNA was reverse transcribed using the High Capacity cDNA Reverse Transcription Kit, and thus expressed TCRB transcripts were sequenced. Deep immunoSEQ sequencing was applied to naive, central memory and regulatory T cell samples, giving an average of roughly 3.6 million total reads per sample. Sorted cells were lysed in RLT buffer and RNA was extracted with DNase-treated RNeasy Micro or Mini kits, depending on cell number. To prevent cross-contamination, every cell subset was processed on its own, while patient and healthy donor samples were processed together. The immunoSEQ multiplex PCR was used to amplify TCRB sequences from cDNA, yielding 87-bp fragments that span the CDR3 region. The amplicons were sequenced using the Illumina HiSeq platform. As for how the authors treated the data: PCR bias was computationally corrected using synthetic template baselines, reads within Hamming distance 2 were collapsed, and singletons that could not be merged were discarded. Reads were aligned against IMGT to assign V, D and J genes, CDR3 length and insertions or deletions at six rearrangement sites. Clonotype counts were normalized to sorted cell number within each subset before computing true diversity and Gini coefficients with the tcR R package. Repertoire sharing was quantified using the overlap coefficient calculated on TCRB nucleotide sequences. As a proxy for the pre-selection repertoire, out-of-frame TCRB sequences from naive cells were analyzed. The table comes from immuneACCESS by way of TCRdb, which keeps in-frame sequences with V and J called. Part of the clones is missing from these tables; in studies checked, under half for an unresolved V gene and the rest for unknown reasons. From that table come the V and J calls and clone size; the DNA was used to work out D and trimming. The sample table lists around 500,000 clones, approximately 31% of them with a count of one. About 0.06% of the sample comes from the top ten.

From each donor, a single peripheral blood sample of about 100 mL on average was drawn into heparinised tubes. A BD FACSAria II and a panel including CD45RO, CCR7, CD25, CD127, CD95 and CD27 were used to sort naive, central memory, regulatory and stem cell-like memory CD4+ T cells. A purity above 95% was achieved for all sorted populations. PBMCs were separated immediately by Lymphoprep density gradient centrifugation and were stained directly, without being cultured. So that batch effects would be minimized, each experiment stained and sorted samples in pairs, pairing one healthy donor with one patient. The germline V gene supplies CDR1 SGDLS and CDR2 YYNGEE. The CDR3 numbers 14 residues from cysteine through phenylalanine. Only the CDR3 DNA stays, 42 bases, in frame from base 1. V is reduced by 2 bases and J by 3 bases, leaving a spacing of 12 bases between them. Beyond this particular receptor, the publication reports: Type 1 diabetes patients showed a moderate but significant shortening of TCRB CDR3 length in all four CD4+ subsets. The naive, central memory and regulatory TCRB repertoires appeared to resemble one another more closely among patients than among healthy donors. Only small numbers of individuals were included in the HLA sub-analyses, which left unresolved whether HLA type had any influence on TCRB rearrangement. Patients with type 1 diabetes made fewer insertions and deleted more nucleotides at VDJ recombination sites, implying thymic rearrangement abnormalities. PCR might favor shorter templates, but patient and control samples were amplified and corrected together, so any skew would affect both groups equally. Sequencing cDNA rather than genomic DNA could over-represent highly expressing activated cells, although activation and CD3 levels did not differ between groups.

The V and J genes are TRBV9 and TRBJ2-7; TRBD2 is perhaps the D gene, given 5 matching bases. The receptor's source is a man aged 18 to 30 in good health. The source material was naive CD4+ T cells from blood. The cell subset or site label, as the study defines it: true naive CD4+ T cells. The CDR3 sequence is CASSVGIHRYEQYF. The nucleotide sequence reads as follows: TGTGCCAGCAGCGTCGGGATCCATCGCTACGAGCAGTACTTC.